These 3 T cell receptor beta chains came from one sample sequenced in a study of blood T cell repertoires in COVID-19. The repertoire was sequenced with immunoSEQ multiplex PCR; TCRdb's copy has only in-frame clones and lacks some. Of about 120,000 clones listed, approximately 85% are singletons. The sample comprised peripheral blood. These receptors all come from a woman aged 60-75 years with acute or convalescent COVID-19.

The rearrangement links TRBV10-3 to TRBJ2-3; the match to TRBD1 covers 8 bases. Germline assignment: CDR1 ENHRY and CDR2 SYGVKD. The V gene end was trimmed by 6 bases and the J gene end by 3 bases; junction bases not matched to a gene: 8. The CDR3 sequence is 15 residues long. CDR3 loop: CAISRTGIKTDTQYF. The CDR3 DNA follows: TGTGCCATCAGCCGGACAGGGATCAAGACAGATACGCAGTATTTT.

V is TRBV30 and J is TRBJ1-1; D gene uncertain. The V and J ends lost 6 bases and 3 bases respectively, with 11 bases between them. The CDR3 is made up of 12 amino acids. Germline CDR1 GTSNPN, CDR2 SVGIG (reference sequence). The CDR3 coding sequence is TGTGCCTGCCGGGGAGGGTACACTGAAGCTTTCTTT. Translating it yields CACRGGYTEAFF.

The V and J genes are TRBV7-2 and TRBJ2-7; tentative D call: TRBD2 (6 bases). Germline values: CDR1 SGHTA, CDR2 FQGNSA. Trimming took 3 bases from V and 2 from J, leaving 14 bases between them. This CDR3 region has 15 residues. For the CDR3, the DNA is TGTGCCAGCAGCTTTTTGCGGGACCGTCCCTACGAGCAGTACTTC. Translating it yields CASSFLRDRPYEQYF.